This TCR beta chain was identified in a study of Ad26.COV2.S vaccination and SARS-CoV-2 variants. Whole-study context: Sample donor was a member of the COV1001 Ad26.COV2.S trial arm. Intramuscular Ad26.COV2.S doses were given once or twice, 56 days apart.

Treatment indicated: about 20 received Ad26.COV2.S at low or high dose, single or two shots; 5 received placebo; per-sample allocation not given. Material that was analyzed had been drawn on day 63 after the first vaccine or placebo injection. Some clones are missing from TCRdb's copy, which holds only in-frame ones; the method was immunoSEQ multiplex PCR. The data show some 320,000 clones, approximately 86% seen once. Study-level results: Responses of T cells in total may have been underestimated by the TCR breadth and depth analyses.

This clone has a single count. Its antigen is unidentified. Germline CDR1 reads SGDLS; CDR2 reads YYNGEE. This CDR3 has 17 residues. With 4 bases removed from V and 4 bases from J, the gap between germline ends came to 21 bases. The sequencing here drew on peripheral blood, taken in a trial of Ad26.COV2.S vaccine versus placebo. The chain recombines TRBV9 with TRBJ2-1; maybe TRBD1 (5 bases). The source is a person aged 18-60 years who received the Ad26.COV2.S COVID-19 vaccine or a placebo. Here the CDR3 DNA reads TGTGCCAGCAGCATGGGAAGGGGCCTTGATACTTACAATGAGCAGTTCTTC. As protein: CASSMGRGLDTYNEQFF.